The 17 T cell receptor beta chains below were found in one sample sequenced in a study of cytomegalovirus exposure and HLA in healthy donors. A multiplex PCR was run with 60 Vbeta primers and 13 Jbeta primers. TCRdb's copy holds only in-frame clones and misses some; the assay was immunoSEQ multiplex PCR. Among approximately 170,000 clones, roughly four fifths were seen once, and the ten largest hold approximately 1%. The specimen was PBMCs. The receptor set was obtained from a woman between 40 and 50 years old in good health and CMV-seronegative.

The chain links TRBV6-1 to TRBJ2-2; TRBD1 matches at 9 bases. V lost 4 bases and J lost 5; bases outside the gene matches: 8. The CDR3 loop spans 16 amino acids. Germline V lookup: CDR1 MNHNS, CDR2 SASEGT. The CDR3 DNA sequence: TGTGCCAGCAGTGCCGGACAGGGGATGGGAACCGGGGAGCTGTTTTTT. Translating it yields CASSAGQGMGTGELFF.

This clone was observed a handful of times. The CDR3 sequence: CASSSGQGRFTEAFF. The CDR3 nucleotides read TGTGCCAGCAGCTCGGGACAGGGGAGGTTCACTGAAGCTTTCTTT. The genes are TRBV7-6 and TRBJ1-1, with 10 bases that match TRBD1. This CDR3 region has 15 residues. Germline lookup yields CDR1 SGHVS and CDR2 FNYEAQ. The ends lost 4 bases at V and 4 bases at J; junction bases unmatched: 6.

The chain links TRBV19 to TRBJ1-5, with 9 bases matching TRBD1. CDR1 LNHDA and CDR2 SQIVND come from the germline V gene (reference sequence). The ends lost 5 bases at V and 8 bases at J; junction bases unmatched: 7. The CDR3 spans 14 residues. CDR3 nucleotide sequence: TGTGCCAGTAGTTGGGGACAGGGCGATAAGCCCCAGCATTTT. This translates into CASSWGQGDKPQHF.

Regarding this clone: The same CDR3 arises from other DNA sequences in this sample as well. The chain uses TRBV9 and TRBJ2-3, with D perhaps TRBD2 (6 bases). The V and J ends lost 2 bases and 1 base respectively, with 8 bases between them. CDR3 length: 14 residues. Germline lookup yields CDR1 SGDLS and CDR2 YYNGEE. CDR3 sequence: CASSVLAGTDTQYF. CDR3 coding DNA: TGTGCCAGCAGCGTGTTAGCGGGCACAGATACGCAGTATTTT.

This clone has only a few counts. In the same sample, other DNA sequences code for this CDR3. V is TRBV7-8 and J is TRBJ1-1, with D unresolved. This CDR3 has 13 amino acids. V was cut by 5 bases and J by 1 base, with 8 bases left in between. Germline CDR1 is SGHVS and CDR2 is FQNEAQ. Here the CDR3 DNA reads TGTGCCAGCAGCCGTAGCCCGAACACTGAAGCTTTCTTT. It encodes CASSRSPNTEAFF.

In its sample, this clone was seen a few times. The chain employs TRBV6-5 and TRBJ1-5; 8 positions agree with TRBD1. CDR1 MNHEY and CDR2 SVGAGI come from the germline V gene. After removal of 5 bases from V and 7 bases from J, the junction contained 10 bases not matched to a gene. CDR3 length: 15 residues. CDR3 protein: CASSRTGTIGQPQHF. The CDR3 bases are TGTGCCAGCAGTAGGACAGGGACGATAGGACAGCCCCAGCATTTT.

The sample holds a few counts of this clone. V is TRBV5-5 and J is TRBJ1-1; D gene ambiguous. The CDR3 has 13 amino acids. The germline CDR1 and CDR2 sequences are SGHKS and YYEKEE (reference sequence). The V gene lost 4 bases and the J gene lost 1 base, with 8 bases spanning the gap. CDR3 DNA: TGTGCCAGCAGCGAGCTCCAGAACACTGAAGCTTTCTTT. Its translation: CASSELQNTEAFF.

The chain recombines TRBV5-6 with TRBJ2-3; D gene unclear. CDR1 and CDR2 (germline): SGHDT, YYEEEE. With 5 bases removed from V and 8 bases from J, the gap between germline ends came to 3 bases. The CDR3 has 9 residues. The CDR3 nucleotides read TGTGCCAGCAGTCGTACGCAGTATTTT. It translates to CASSRTQYF.

The genes are TRBV28 and TRBJ1-2; 8 bases are shared with TRBD1. CDR1 is MDHEN and CDR2 is SYDVKM in the germline V gene. The V segment lost 5 bases and the J segment 2 bases; nucleotides outside the gene matches: 4. This CDR3 is built from 14 residues. CDR3 region: CASSTTGDNYGYTF. The CDR3 region has the DNA TGTGCCAGCAGTACGACAGGGGACAACTATGGCTACACCTTC.

As to this clone: The same CDR3 arises from other DNA sequences in this sample as well. The V and J genes are TRBV6-5 and TRBJ1-5, with D perhaps TRBD1 (6 bases). CDR1 MNHEY and CDR2 SVGAGI come from the germline V gene. Trimming cost V 5 bases and J 1 base, with 9 bases left between them. This CDR3 spans 14 amino acids. The CDR3 sequence is CASSRTVSNQPQHF. In DNA, the CDR3 is TGTGCCAGCAGTCGGACAGTGAGCAATCAGCCCCAGCATTTT.

The chain recombines TRBV11-2 with TRBJ2-7; perhaps TRBD2 as D (5 bases). The CDR3 extends over 13 amino acids. Trimming removed 3 bases from V and 1 base from J, with 7 bases in between. Germline-derived CDR1 and CDR2 are SGHAT and FQNNGV. CDR3 sequence: CASSFPGSYEQYF. CDR3 bases: TGTGCCAGCAGCTTCCCGGGGTCCTACGAGCAGTACTTC.

The chain employs TRBV27 and TRBJ2-7; 10 bases line up with TRBD1. The CDR3 has 15 amino acids. V lost 5 bases and J lost 2; bases outside the gene matches: 6. CDR1 is MNHEY and CDR2 is SMNVEV in the germline V gene (reference sequence). The CDR3 coding sequence is TGTGCCAGCAGTCTTAGACAGGGGGCGGCCTACGAGCAGTACTTC. This sequence encodes CASSLRQGAAYEQYF.

This rearrangement joins TRBV28 to TRBJ2-2; a weak D match, TRBD1 (5 bases). V lost 5 bases and J 0 bases, leaving 10 bases between the germline ends. The CDR3 runs to 15 residues. Germline assignment: CDR1 MDHEN and CDR2 SYDVKM. The CDR3 nucleotides read TGTGCCAGCAGTCCCTGGACATCGAACACCGGGGAGCTGTTTTTT. This gives the protein CASSPWTSNTGELFF.

The rearrangement uses TRBV6-6 and TRBJ2-7; weak D call: TRBD2 (7 bases). Germline V gene sequence: CDR1 MNHNY, CDR2 SVGAGI (reference sequence). Trimming cost V 2 bases and J 7 bases, with 18 bases left between them. The CDR3 has 15 residues. The CDR3 nucleotides read TGTGCCAGCAGTTACCCAGGACAGTTGGGGGGGGAGCAGTACTTC. It encodes CASSYPGQLGGEQYF.

The chain combines TRBV27 with TRBJ2-1, with 11 bases aligning to TRBD2. With V trimmed by 1 base and J by 9 bases, 5 bases remained unmatched. Germline CDR1 MNHEY, CDR2 SMNVEV (reference sequence). The CDR3 sequence is 15 residues long. Here the CDR3 DNA reads TGTGCCAGCAGTTTATATAGCGGGAGGGACGGTGAGCAGTTCTTC. Its translation: CASSLYSGRDGEQFF.

This clone appeared a single time. The chain recombines TRBV15 with TRBJ1-2; D gene ambiguous. The V end lost 2 bases, the J end lost 1 base, and 11 bases lay between the germline ends. Germline V gene lookup returns CDR1 LNHNV and CDR2 YYDKDF (reference sequence). This CDR3 is 15 amino acids long. CDR3: CATSRSPGYNYGYTF. The CDR3, as DNA: TGTGCCACCAGCAGATCCCCCGGTTATAACTATGGCTACACCTTC.

The CDR3 reads CASSLSLVINEQFF. DNA of the CDR3: TGCGCCAGCAGCTTGTCCCTCGTAATCAATGAGCAGTTCTTC. V usage is TRBV5-1 and J usage is TRBJ2-1; D is undetermined. Looked up from germline, CDR1 is SGHRS and CDR2 is YFSETQ. The V and J ends lost 1 base and 6 bases respectively, with 11 bases between them. The CDR3 extends over 14 amino acids.